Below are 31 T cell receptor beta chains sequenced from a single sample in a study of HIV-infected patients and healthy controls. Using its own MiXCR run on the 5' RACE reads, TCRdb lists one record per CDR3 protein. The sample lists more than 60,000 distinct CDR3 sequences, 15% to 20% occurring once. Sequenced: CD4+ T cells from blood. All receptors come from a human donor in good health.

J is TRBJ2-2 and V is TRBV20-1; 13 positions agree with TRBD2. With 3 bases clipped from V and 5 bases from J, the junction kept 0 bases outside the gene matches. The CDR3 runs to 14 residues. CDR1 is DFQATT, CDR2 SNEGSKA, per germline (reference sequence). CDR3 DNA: TGCAGTGCTAGGACTAGCGGGAGGACCGGGGAGCTGTTTTTT. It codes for CSARTSGRTGELFF.

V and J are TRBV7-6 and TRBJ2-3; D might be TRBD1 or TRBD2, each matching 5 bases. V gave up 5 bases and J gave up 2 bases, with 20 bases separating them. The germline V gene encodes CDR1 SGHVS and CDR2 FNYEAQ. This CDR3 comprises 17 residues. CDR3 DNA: TGTGCCAGCAGCGCGAGGGGTGGGGCAGGGTCCACAGATACGCAGTATTTT. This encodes CASSARGGAGSTDTQYF.

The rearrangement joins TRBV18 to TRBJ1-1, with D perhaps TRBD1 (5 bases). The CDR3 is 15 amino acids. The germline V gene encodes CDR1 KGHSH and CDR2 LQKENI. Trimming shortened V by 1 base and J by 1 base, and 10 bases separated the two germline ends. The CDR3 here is CASSPRLTENTEAFF. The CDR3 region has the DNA TGTGCCAGCTCACCACGTCTGACAGAGAACACTGAAGCTTTCTTT.

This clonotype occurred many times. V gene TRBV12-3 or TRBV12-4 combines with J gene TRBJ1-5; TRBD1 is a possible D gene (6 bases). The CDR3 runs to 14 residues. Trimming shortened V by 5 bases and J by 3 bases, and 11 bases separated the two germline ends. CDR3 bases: TGTGCCAGCAGTCCCACAGGGTACAATCAGCCCCAGCATTTT. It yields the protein CASSPTGYNQPQHF.

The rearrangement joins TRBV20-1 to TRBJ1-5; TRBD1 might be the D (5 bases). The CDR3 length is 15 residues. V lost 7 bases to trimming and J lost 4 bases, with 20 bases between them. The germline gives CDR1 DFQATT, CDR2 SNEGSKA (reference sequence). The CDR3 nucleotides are TGCAGTGTTGCCGGTATGGGACGGGGAAATCAGCCCCAGCATTTT. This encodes CSVAGMGRGNQPQHF.

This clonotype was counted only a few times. In DNA form, the CDR3 reads TGTGCCAGCAGCTTAGGACTAGCGTTCCACGGGGATACGCAGTATTTT. Amino acids: CASSLGLAFHGDTQYF. The V call is TRBV7-6, the J call TRBJ2-3; 8 bases are shared with TRBD2. In germline, CDR1 is SGHVS, CDR2 FNYEAQ. Trimming removed 1 base from V and 6 bases from J; junction bases left unmatched: 9. The CDR3 consists of 16 residues.

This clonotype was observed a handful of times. DNA for the CDR3: TGTGCCAGCAGCTTACAGACAGGGACGGGTCAGCCCCAGCATTTT. Its translation is CASSLQTGTGQPQHF. The V gene is TRBV7-8, the J gene TRBJ1-5; 7 bases align to TRBD1. The CDR3 is made up of 15 amino acids. From germline, CDR1 is SGHVS and CDR2 FQNEAQ. The J segment lost 6 bases and the V segment lost 2 bases, leaving 7 bases of the junction unmatched. The variable domain in full, with the rest retrieved from reference TRBV7-8 and TRBJ1-5, is GAGVSQSPRYKVAKRGQDVALRCDPISGHVSLFWYQQALGQGPEFLTYFQNEAQLDKSGLPSDRFFAERPEGSVSTLKIQRTQQEDSAVYLCASSLQTGTGQPQHFGDGTRLSIL.

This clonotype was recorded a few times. In DNA, the CDR3 is TGCGCCAGCAGCTCAACAGGGGAAGGTGAGCAGTTCTTC. It specifies CASSSTGEGEQFF. The chain employs TRBV5-1 and TRBJ2-1; TRBD1 aligns across 7 bases. Germline V gives CDR1 SGHRS, CDR2 YFSETQ. The V and J ends lost 3 bases and 9 bases, in that order; junction bases with no gene match: 6. The CDR3 runs 13 residues.

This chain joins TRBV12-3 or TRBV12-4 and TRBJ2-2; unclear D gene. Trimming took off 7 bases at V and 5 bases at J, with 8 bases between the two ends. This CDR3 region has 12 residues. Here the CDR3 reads CASTLGTGELFF. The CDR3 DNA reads TGTGCCAGCACCTTGGGGACCGGGGAGCTGTTTTTT.

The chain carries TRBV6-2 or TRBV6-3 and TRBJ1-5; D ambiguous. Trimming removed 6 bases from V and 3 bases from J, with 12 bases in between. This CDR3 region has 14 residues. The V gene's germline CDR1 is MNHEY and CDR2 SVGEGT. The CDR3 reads CASRLSGNNQPQHF. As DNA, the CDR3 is TGTGCCAGCAGGCTTTCAGGTAACAATCAGCCCCAGCATTTT.

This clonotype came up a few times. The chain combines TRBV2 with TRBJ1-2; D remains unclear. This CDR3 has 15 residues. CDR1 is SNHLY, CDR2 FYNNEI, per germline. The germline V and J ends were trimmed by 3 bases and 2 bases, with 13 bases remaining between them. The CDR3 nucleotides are TGTGCCAGCAGTGAGGCCCCCAGCCGCAACTATGGCTACACCTTC. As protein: CASSEAPSRNYGYTF. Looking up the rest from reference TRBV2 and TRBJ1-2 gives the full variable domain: EPEVTQTPSHQVTQMGQEVILRCVPISNHLYFYWYRQILGQKVEFLVSFYNNEISEKSEIFDDQFSVERPDGSNFTLKIRSTKLEDSAMYFCASSEAPSRNYGYTFGSGTRLTVV.

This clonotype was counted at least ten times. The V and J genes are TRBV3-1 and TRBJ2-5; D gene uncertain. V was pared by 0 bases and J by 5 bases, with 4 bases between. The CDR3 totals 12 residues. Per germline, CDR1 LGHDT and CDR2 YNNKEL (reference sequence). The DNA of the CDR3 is TGTGCCAGCAGCCAAGATAGGGAGACCCAGTACTTC. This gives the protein CASSQDRETQYF.

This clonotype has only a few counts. DNA for the CDR3: TGTGCCAGTAGTTGGACAGATTACCAAGAGACCCAGTACTTC. Protein sequence: CASSWTDYQETQYF. The chain employs TRBV19 and TRBJ2-5; possibly TRBD1 for D (6 bases). The ends were cut back, 5 bases at V and 0 bases at J, with 10 bases in the middle. CDR1 and CDR2 from the germline V gene are LNHDA and SQIVND (reference sequence). The CDR3 consists of 14 residues.

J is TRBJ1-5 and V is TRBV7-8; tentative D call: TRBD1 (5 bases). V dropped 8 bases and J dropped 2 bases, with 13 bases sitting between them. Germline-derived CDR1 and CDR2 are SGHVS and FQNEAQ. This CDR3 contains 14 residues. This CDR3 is CASRPTEGNQPQHF. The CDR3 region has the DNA TGTGCCAGCCGCCCGACAGAGGGCAATCAGCCCCAGCATTTT.

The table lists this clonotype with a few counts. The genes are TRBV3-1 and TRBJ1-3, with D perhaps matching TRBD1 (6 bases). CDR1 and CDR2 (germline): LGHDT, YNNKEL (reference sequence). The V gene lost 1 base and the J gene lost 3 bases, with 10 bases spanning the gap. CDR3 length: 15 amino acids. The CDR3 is CASSQGSRGGNTIYF. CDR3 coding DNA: TGTGCCAGCAGCCAAGGGTCCAGGGGTGGAAACACCATATATTTT.

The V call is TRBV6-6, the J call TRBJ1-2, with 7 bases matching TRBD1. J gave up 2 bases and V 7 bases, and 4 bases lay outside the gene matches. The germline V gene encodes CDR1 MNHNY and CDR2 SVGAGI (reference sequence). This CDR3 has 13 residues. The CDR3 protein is CASTTGQNYGYTF. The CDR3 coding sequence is TGTGCCAGCACGACGGGACAGAACTATGGCTACACCTTC.

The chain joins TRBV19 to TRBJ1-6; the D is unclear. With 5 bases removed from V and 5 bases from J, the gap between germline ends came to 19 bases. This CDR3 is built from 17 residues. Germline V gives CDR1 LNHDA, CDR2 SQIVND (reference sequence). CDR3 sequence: CASSFAVGLWDNSPLHF. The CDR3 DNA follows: TGTGCCAGTAGTTTCGCCGTGGGGTTGTGGGATAATTCACCCCTCCACTTT.

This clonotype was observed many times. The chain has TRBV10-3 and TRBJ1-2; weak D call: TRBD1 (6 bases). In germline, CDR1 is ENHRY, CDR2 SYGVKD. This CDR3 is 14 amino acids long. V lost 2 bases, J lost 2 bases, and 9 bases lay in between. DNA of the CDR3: TGTGCCATCAGTGAGCCAGGGGCGAACTATGGCTACACCTTC. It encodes CAISEPGANYGYTF.

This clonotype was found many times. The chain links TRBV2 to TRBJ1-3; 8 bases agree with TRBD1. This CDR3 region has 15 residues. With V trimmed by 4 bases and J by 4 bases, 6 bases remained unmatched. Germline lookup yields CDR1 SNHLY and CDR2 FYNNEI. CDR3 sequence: CASSVPTGEGNTIYF. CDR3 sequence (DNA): TGTGCCAGCAGTGTGCCGACAGGGGAAGGAAACACCATATATTTT.

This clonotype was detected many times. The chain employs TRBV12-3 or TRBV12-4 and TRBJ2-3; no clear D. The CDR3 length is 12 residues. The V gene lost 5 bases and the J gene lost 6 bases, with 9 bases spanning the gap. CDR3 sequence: CASSTRRDTQYF. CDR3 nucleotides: TGTGCCAGCAGTACCCGTCGGGATACGCAGTATTTT.

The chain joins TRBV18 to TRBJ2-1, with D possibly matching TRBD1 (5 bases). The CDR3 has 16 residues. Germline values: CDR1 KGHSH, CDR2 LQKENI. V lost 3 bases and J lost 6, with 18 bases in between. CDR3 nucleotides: TGTGCCAGCTCACCCCCATCCTTAGGGGCTGGCAATGAGCAGTTCTTC. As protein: CASSPPSLGAGNEQFF.

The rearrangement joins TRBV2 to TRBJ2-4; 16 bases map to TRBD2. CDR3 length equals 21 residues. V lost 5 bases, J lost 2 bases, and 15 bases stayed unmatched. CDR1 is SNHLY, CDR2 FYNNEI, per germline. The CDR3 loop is CASSPENLGLAGGRTKNIQYF. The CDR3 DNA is TGTGCCAGCAGTCCGGAAAATCTGGGACTAGCGGGAGGGCGAACCAAAAACATTCAGTACTTC. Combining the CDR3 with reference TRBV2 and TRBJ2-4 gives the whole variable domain EPEVTQTPSHQVTQMGQEVILRCVPISNHLYFYWYRQILGQKVEFLVSFYNNEISEKSEIFDDQFSVERPDGSNFTLKIRSTKLEDSAMYFCASSPENLGLAGGRTKNIQYFGAGTRLSVL.

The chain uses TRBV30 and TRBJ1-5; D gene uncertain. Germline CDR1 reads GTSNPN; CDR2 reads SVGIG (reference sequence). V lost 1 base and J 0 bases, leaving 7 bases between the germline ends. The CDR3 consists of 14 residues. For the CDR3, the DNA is TGTGCCTGGAGTGCCGGACTTAGCAATCAGCCCCAGCATTTT. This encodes CAWSAGLSNQPQHF.

The CDR3 here is CASTRDSPRNEKLFF. The CDR3 DNA sequence: TGTGCCAGTACCCGGGACTCTCCAAGGAATGAAAAACTGTTTTTT. The V call is TRBV19, the J call TRBJ1-4; D is possibly TRBD1 (5 bases). V was shortened by 7 bases and J by 5 bases, with 17 bases between the two germline ends. Germline V gene lookup returns CDR1 LNHDA and CDR2 SQIVND (reference sequence). The CDR3 runs 15 residues.

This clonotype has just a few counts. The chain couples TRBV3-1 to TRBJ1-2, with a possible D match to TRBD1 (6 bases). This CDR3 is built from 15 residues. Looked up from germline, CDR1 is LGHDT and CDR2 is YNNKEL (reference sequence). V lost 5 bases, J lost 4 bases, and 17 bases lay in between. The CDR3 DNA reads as TGTGCCAGCAGCTATCCGGGACAAGGAGCCTATGGCTACACCTTC. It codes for CASSYPGQGAYGYTF.

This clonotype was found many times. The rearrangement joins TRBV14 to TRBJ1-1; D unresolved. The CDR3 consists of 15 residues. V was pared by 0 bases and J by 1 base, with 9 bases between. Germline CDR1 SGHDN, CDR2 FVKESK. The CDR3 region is CASSQESLPNTEAFF. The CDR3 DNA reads TGTGCCAGCAGCCAAGAGAGTCTCCCGAACACTGAAGCTTTCTTT.

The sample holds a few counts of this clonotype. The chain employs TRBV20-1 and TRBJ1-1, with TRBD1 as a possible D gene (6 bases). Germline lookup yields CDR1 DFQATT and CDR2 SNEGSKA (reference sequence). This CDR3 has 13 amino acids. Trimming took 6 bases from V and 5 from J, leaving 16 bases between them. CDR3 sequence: CSAPGHGRTEAFF. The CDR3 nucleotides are TGCAGTGCACCGGGACATGGGAGGACTGAAGCTTTCTTT.

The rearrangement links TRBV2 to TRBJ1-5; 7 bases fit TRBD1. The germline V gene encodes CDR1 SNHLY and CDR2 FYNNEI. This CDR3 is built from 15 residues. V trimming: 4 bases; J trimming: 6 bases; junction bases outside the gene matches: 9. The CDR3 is CASSAEGGSGQPQHF. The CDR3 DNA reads TGTGCCAGCAGTGCGGAAGGGGGCTCTGGTCAGCCCCAGCATTTT.

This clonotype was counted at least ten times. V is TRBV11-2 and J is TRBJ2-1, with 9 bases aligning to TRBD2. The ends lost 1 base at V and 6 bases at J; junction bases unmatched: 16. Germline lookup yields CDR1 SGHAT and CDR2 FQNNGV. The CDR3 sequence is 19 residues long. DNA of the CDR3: TGTGCCAGCAGCTTAGCTGCCGGGCTAGCGGGGACCCCTGGCAATGAGCAGTTCTTC. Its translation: CASSLAAGLAGTPGNEQFF.

CDR3 sequence: CASSLLTSADTQYF. CDR3 bases: TGCGCCAGCAGCCTCCTGACTAGTGCAGATACGCAGTATTTT. The chain combines TRBV4-1 with TRBJ2-3; possibly TRBD2 for D (6 bases). The length of the CDR3 is 14 residues. Germline CDR1 and CDR2: MGHRA and YSYEKL. Trimming stripped 4 bases from V and 4 bases from J, with 12 bases between.

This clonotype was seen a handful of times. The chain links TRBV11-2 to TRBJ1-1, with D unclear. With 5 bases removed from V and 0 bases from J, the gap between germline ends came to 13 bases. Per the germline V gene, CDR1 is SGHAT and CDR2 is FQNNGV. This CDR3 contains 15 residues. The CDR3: CASSPLRGLNTEAFF. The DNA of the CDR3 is TGTGCCAGCAGCCCCCTCCGCGGTTTGAACACTGAAGCTTTCTTT.